These 23 T cell receptor beta chains share one sample of origin, sequenced in a study of shared clonotypes between healthy human individuals. Sequencing used immunoSEQ multiplex PCR; TCRdb keeps in-frame clones, though not all of them. The profile covers roughly 500,000 clones, with approximately 80% appearing a single time and 12% taken by the ten largest. The sample taken for sequencing was PBMCs. These receptors were taken from a woman between 40 and 55 years old in good health. Some clones in this sample may be carry-over from other donors' samples.

The chain combines TRBV7-8 with TRBJ1-1, with D unresolved. The CDR3 contains 18 residues. Germline CDR1 SGHVS, CDR2 FQNEAQ. The V and J ends lost 2 bases and 1 base respectively, with 20 bases between them. The CDR3 nucleotides read TGTGCCAGCAGCTTACCCCCCGCTGTGTTAGGGAGGAACACTGAAGCTTTCTTT. Amino acid sequence: CASSLPPAVLGRNTEAFF.

The CDR3 nucleotides are TGCGCCAGCAGCTTGGTTCTAGCGAGGGACGAGCAGTACTTC. Its protein is CASSLVLARDEQYF. This rearrangement joins TRBV5-1 to TRBJ2-7; tentatively, D is TRBD2 (6 bases). Germline V lookup: CDR1 SGHRS, CDR2 YFSETQ. V lost 0 bases and J 5 bases, leaving 12 bases between the germline ends. The CDR3 length is 14 residues.

This clone was found many times. V usage is TRBV6-1 and J usage is TRBJ2-1, with TRBD2 identical over 12 bases. CDR3 length: 15 amino acids. Germline-derived CDR1 and CDR2 are MNHNS and SASEGT. The junction had 2 bases not matched to a gene; V was cut back by 2 bases and J by 6 bases. The CDR3 bases are TGTGCCAGCAGTGAACGGACTAGCGGGATCAATGAGCAGTTCTTC. This codes for CASSERTSGINEQFF.

V and J are TRBV6-6 and TRBJ2-7, with D uncertain. The CDR3 is 11 residues long. CDR1 is MNHNY, CDR2 SVGAGI, per germline (reference sequence). The V end was cut by 8 bases, the J end by 4 bases, with 9 bases between. CDR3 amino acids: CASRTFYEQYF. The DNA of the CDR3 is TGTGCCAGCCGGACCTTTTACGAGCAGTACTTC.

In the case of this clone: This sample includes further DNA sequences coding for the same CDR3. CDR3 in DNA: TGTGCCTGGACCCTCGGCGGGGGCTACACCTTC. Residues: CAWTLGGGYTF. This rearrangement joins TRBV30 to TRBJ1-2; D ambiguous. The CDR3 loop spans 11 amino acids. V lost 4 bases and J 8 bases, leaving 11 bases between the germline ends. CDR1 GTSNPN and CDR2 SVGIG come from the germline V gene (reference sequence).

The V call is TRBV6-1, the J call TRBJ2-2, with unresolved D. Trimming shortened V by 7 bases and J by 6 bases, and 15 bases separated the two germline ends. CDR3 length: 14 residues. Germline V gene data show CDR1 as MNHNS and CDR2 as SASEGT. Here the CDR3 DNA reads TGTGCCAGCATTGTCCAGGCTTTGGCCGGGGAGCTGTTTTTT. Protein sequence: CASIVQALAGELFF.

The chain links TRBV6-1 to TRBJ1-2, with D perhaps TRBD1 (6 bases). The CDR3 has 14 residues. V lost 10 bases, J lost 5 bases, and 20 bases lay in between. Germline-derived CDR1 and CDR2 are MNHNS and SASEGT. The CDR3 protein is CATPSSRTEYGYTF. CDR3 DNA sequence: TGTGCCACCCCCTCTTCCAGGACAGAGTATGGCTACACCTTC.

On this clone: The CDR3 end shows no conserved phenylalanine or tryptophan, and so a read error is likely. The rearrangement joins TRBV18 to TRBJ1-1; D is ambiguous. The germline V gene has CDR1 KGHSH and CDR2 LQKENI. Deletions cut 3 bases from V and 1 base from J, with 12 bases between. The CDR3 runs to 15 residues. CDR3 in amino acids: CASSPQAAWNTEAFS. CDR3 bases: TGTGCCAGCTCACCCCAAGCAGCATGGAACACTGAAGCTTTCTCT.

In nucleotides, the CDR3 is TGTGCCAGCAGCTCGGGACTAGCGGGAGGGCCCGTCAATGAGCAGTTCTTC. Translation gives CASSSGLAGGPVNEQFF. V usage is TRBV5-4 and J usage is TRBJ2-1; TRBD2 matches at 16 bases. Germline assignment: CDR1 SGHNT and CDR2 YYREEE (reference sequence). The V segment lost 3 bases and the J segment 6 bases; nucleotides outside the gene matches: 6. This CDR3 is built from 17 residues.

The CDR3 DNA reads as TGTGCCAGCAGCTTTTCCGGGACAGGGGGCAATCAGCCCCAGCATTTT. Its protein is CASSFSGTGGNQPQHF. The chain recombines TRBV7-9 with TRBJ1-5, with 10 bases fitting TRBD1. The V gene's germline CDR1 is SEHNR and CDR2 FQNEAQ (reference sequence). The CDR3 has 16 amino acids. J lost 2 bases, V lost 3 bases, and 4 bases had no gene match. The entire variable domain, with the rest obtained from reference TRBV7-9 and TRBJ1-5, is as follows: DTGVSQNPRHKITKRGQNVTFRCDPISEHNRLYWYRQTLGQGPEFLTYFQNEAQLEKSRLLSDRFSAERPKGSFSTLEIQRTEQGDSAMYLCASSFSGTGGNQPQHFGDGTRLSIL.

The V gene is TRBV11-2, the J gene TRBJ2-7; perhaps D is TRBD1 or TRBD2 (5 bases each). The CDR3 covers 15 residues. Germline V gene data show CDR1 as SGHAT and CDR2 as FQNNGV. With 4 bases removed from V and 6 bases from J, the gap between germline ends came to 19 bases. In DNA, the CDR3 is TGTGCCAGCAGCTCCCACCGGGACCCTAAAGGCGAGCAGTACTTC. This sequence encodes CASSSHRDPKGEQYF.

Concerning this clone: A far larger clone is just one base off, so this is likely a read error. The rearrangement joins TRBV7-2 to TRBJ1-1; no firm D call. Per germline, CDR1 SGHTA and CDR2 FQGNSA. The ends were cut back, 5 bases at V and 0 bases at J, with 7 bases in the middle. CDR3 size: 13 residues. The CDR3 region is CASSTQMNTEAFF. CDR3 DNA: TGTGCCAGCAGCACACAGATGAACACTGAAGCTTTCTTT. The whole variable domain, filled in from reference TRBV7-2 and TRBJ1-1, reads GAGVSQSPSNKVTEKGKDVELRCDPISGHTALYWYRQSLGQGLEFLIYFQGNSAPDKSGLPSDRFSAERTGGSVSTLTIQRTQQEDSAVYLCASSTQMNTEAFFGQGTRLTVV.

The rearrangement joins TRBV5-1 to TRBJ1-3; perhaps TRBD1 as D (6 bases). CDR1 SGHRS and CDR2 YFSETQ come from the germline V gene. The CDR3 consists of 15 residues. Trimming cost V 3 bases and J 2 bases, with 12 bases left between them. The CDR3: CASSSLGGTGNTIYF. The CDR3 DNA sequence: TGCGCCAGCAGCTCCTTAGGGGGTACTGGAAACACCATATATTTT.

CDR3 coding DNA: TGTGCCAGCAGCATAGCCGGGACTAGGTCCCAGAATGAGCAGTTCTTC. This gives the protein CASSIAGTRSQNEQFF. This chain uses TRBV7-3 with TRBJ2-1; 8 positions agree with TRBD2. Looked up from germline, CDR1 is SGHTA and CDR2 is FQGTGA. V gave up 5 bases and J gave up 7 bases; unmatched junction bases: 13. The CDR3 loop spans 16 amino acids.

The chain employs TRBV21-1 and TRBJ2-5; the table's D call TRBD2 went unverified against the DNA. TRBV21-1 counts as a pseudogene. CDR3 length equals 16 residues. This CDR3 reads CARAAVRGRARETQYF. Written as DNA, the CDR3 is TGTGCCAGGGCGGCGGTTCGCGGGAGGGCCCGAGAGACCCAGTACTTC.

The chain recombines TRBV28 with TRBJ1-1; D ambiguous. Germline V lookup: CDR1 MDHEN, CDR2 SYDVKM. V was clipped by 6 bases and J by 0 bases, with 5 bases between them. The CDR3 is 12 residues long. DNA of the CDR3: TGTGCCAGCAGGTTCATGAACACTGAAGCTTTCTTT. It codes for CASRFMNTEAFF. Based on the CDR3 plus reference TRBV28 and TRBJ1-1, the full variable domain is DVKVTQSSRYLVKRTGEKVFLECVQDMDHENMFWYRQDPGLGLRLIYFSYDVKMKEKGDIPEGYSVSREKKERFSLILESASTNQTSMYLCASRFMNTEAFFGQGTRLTVV.

The rearrangement joins TRBV5-6 to TRBJ1-2; 7 bases are a match to TRBD1. CDR1 is SGHDT, CDR2 YYEEEE, per germline. The CDR3 length is 16 residues. V was clipped by 3 bases and J by 4 bases; unmatched bases: 12. CDR3 nucleotides: TGTGCCAGCAGCTATCCTCCGGGACAGATACCCTATGGCTACACCTTC. Protein sequence: CASSYPPGQIPYGYTF.

This rearrangement joins TRBV11-2 to TRBJ2-3, with D hard to call. Germline lookup yields CDR1 SGHAT and CDR2 FQNNGV. V lost 5 bases and J lost 0, with 15 bases in between. The CDR3 loop spans 16 amino acids. The CDR3: CASSRYVQQSTDTQYF. The CDR3 coding sequence is TGTGCCAGCAGCCGCTACGTACAGCAGAGCACAGATACGCAGTATTTT.

This chain links TRBV10-3 with TRBJ1-2; TRBD1 aligns across 7 bases. V shed 2 bases and J 3 bases; nucleotides not matched to a gene: 6. The CDR3 length is 15 residues. CDR1 and CDR2 from the germline V gene are ENHRY and SYGVKD. CDR3 DNA sequence: TGTGCCATCAGTGAGATTTGGGACAGCGACTATGGCTACACCTTC. Translating gives CAISEIWDSDYGYTF.

The rearrangement uses TRBV19 and TRBJ1-4; no clear D. The germline V gene encodes CDR1 LNHDA and CDR2 SQIVND (reference sequence). Trimming shortened V by 4 bases and J by 8 bases, and 11 bases separated the two germline ends. The CDR3 consists of 13 residues. In nucleotides, the CDR3 is TGTGCCAGTAGTAATCCCCCGGGGGAAAAACTGTTTTTT. Translated: CASSNPPGEKLFF.

The V and J genes are TRBV5-1 and TRBJ2-7; 12 bases align to TRBD2. Germline CDR1 reads SGHRS; CDR2 reads YFSETQ. The junction had 10 bases not matched to a gene; V was cut back by 3 bases and J by 3 bases. The CDR3 length is 17 residues. The DNA for the CDR3 is TGCGCCAGCAGCTCTATGTTACTAGCGGGAGGCTTCTACGAGCAGTACTTC. Protein: CASSSMLLAGGFYEQYF.

This clone has a handful of counts. This chain links TRBV27 with TRBJ1-2, with 8 bases matching TRBD1. V was clipped by 0 bases and J by 8 bases; unmatched bases: 8. Germline CDR1 reads MNHEY; CDR2 reads SMNVEV (reference sequence). The CDR3 contains 15 residues. The CDR3 sequence is CASSLSPRTGNGYTF. The CDR3 coding sequence is TGTGCCAGCAGTTTATCGCCCCGGACAGGGAACGGCTACACCTTC.

The genes are TRBV30 and TRBJ2-7, with D perhaps matching TRBD2 (5 bases). The CDR3 totals 14 residues. The germline V and J ends were trimmed by 0 bases and 4 bases, with 13 bases remaining between them. Germline V gene sequence: CDR1 GTSNPN, CDR2 SVGIG (reference sequence). CDR3 sequence: CAWSVRVGKYEQYF. CDR3 sequence (DNA): TGTGCCTGGAGTGTACGGGTCGGGAAATACGAGCAGTACTTC.